The next 10 T cell receptor beta chains were all read from a single sample in a study of blood T cell repertoires in COVID-19. Using immunoSEQ multiplex PCR, the repertoire was profiled, and TCRdb retains in-frame clones only, with some absent. This table holds under 300,000 clones, almost 85% found once. The specimen was PBMCs or T cells enriched from blood (not recorded which). The source is a man aged 40-49 years who had recovered from COVID-19.

V usage is TRBV5-4 and J usage is TRBJ2-1, with D perhaps TRBD2 (6 bases). V shed 4 bases and J shed 0 bases, with 17 bases lying between them. The CDR3 runs to 17 residues. Germline CDR1 and CDR2: SGHNT and YYREEE (reference sequence). Written as DNA, the CDR3 is TGTGCCAGCAGCCCGTACTCTTCCGGGGGCTCCTACAATGAGCAGTTCTTC. Translation: CASSPYSSGGSYNEQFF.

The V gene is TRBV4-2, the J gene TRBJ1-6, with TRBD1 matching 9 bases. Germline trimming cut 2 bases from V and 8 bases from J; bases unmatched to any gene: 4. Germline V lookup: CDR1 LGHNA, CDR2 YNFKEQ. This CDR3 has 15 amino acids. This CDR3 is CASSQTGQGHSPLHF. CDR3 coding DNA: TGTGCCAGCAGCCAAACGGGACAGGGCCATTCACCCCTCCACTTT.

This chain connects TRBV4-3 to TRBJ2-3; possible D gene TRBD1, 6 bases. The germline CDR1 and CDR2 sequences are LGHNA and YSLEER. The V and J ends lost 1 base and 0 bases respectively, with 8 bases between them. The CDR3 spans 15 residues. The CDR3 region has the DNA TGCGCCAGCAGCCAAGGGGGGCTCAGCACAGATACGCAGTATTTT. Residues: CASSQGGLSTDTQYF.

The chain couples TRBV28 to TRBJ2-3; 7 nucleotides agree with TRBD2. V lost 7 bases and J lost 6; bases outside the gene matches: 10. In germline, CDR1 is MDHEN, CDR2 SYDVKM. The CDR3 covers 14 residues. As DNA, the CDR3 is TGTGCCAGCACACCGGGAGGACGGTCCGATACGCAGTATTTT. Translation: CASTPGGRSDTQYF.

The J gene is TRBJ2-1, the V gene TRBV5-1; 8 nucleotides match TRBD1. From germline, CDR1 is SGHRS and CDR2 YFSETQ. The CDR3 length is 15 residues. V shed 4 bases and J 9 bases; nucleotides not matched to a gene: 12. The CDR3 loop is CASSEDADRGAEQFF. CDR3 sequence (DNA): TGCGCCAGCAGCGAGGATGCCGACAGGGGCGCTGAGCAGTTCTTC.

CDR3 protein: CASKASGRRADTQYF. As DNA, the CDR3 is TGTGCCAGTAAGGCTAGCGGGAGGAGGGCAGATACGCAGTATTTT. The chain recombines TRBV19 with TRBJ2-3, with 11 bases fitting TRBD2. With 7 bases clipped from V and 4 bases from J, the junction kept 7 bases outside the gene matches. This CDR3 spans 15 amino acids. CDR1 LNHDA and CDR2 SQIVND come from the germline V gene (reference sequence).

V usage is TRBV20-1 and J usage is TRBJ2-2; D is possibly TRBD2 (5 bases). Trimming removed 6 bases at V and 7 bases at J, with 12 bases between. CDR3 length equals 12 residues. Germline loops: CDR1 DFQATT, CDR2 SNEGSKA (reference sequence). CDR3 in DNA: TGCAGTGCCAGTAGCGTCTACGGGGAGCTGTTTTTT. Amino acids: CSASSVYGELFF.

The chain has TRBV19 and TRBJ1-2; D is uncertain. The germline CDR1 and CDR2 sequences are LNHDA and SQIVND (reference sequence). Between the trimmed V and J ends, which lost 8 bases and 10 bases, there was a span of 11 bases. This CDR3 has 10 residues. CDR3 in DNA: TGTGCCAGTGGAACTCGGGACTACACCTTC. Translating it yields CASGTRDYTF.

The chain employs TRBV28 and TRBJ2-7; 7 bases match TRBD1. The germline CDR1 and CDR2 sequences are MDHEN and SYDVKM. This CDR3 contains 14 residues. V lost 6 bases and J lost 4; bases outside the gene matches: 9. CDR3 sequence (DNA): TGTGCCAGCAGCACCCGGACAGGATATTACGAGCAGTACTTC. This gives the protein CASSTRTGYYEQYF.

The chain recombines TRBV28 with TRBJ2-7; no definite D call. Trimming removed 10 bases from V and 5 bases from J, with 18 bases in between. The CDR3 is 13 amino acids. Germline CDR1 MDHEN, CDR2 SYDVKM. The CDR3 DNA reads TGTGCCACCATATCACAGTATGCCCACGAGCAGTACTTC. Translating it yields CATISQYAHEQYF.